This T cell receptor beta chain was sequenced in a study of shared T cell receptors in the human thymus. Looked up from germline, CDR1 is LNHNV and CDR2 is YYDKDF (reference sequence). The V end lost 3 bases, the J end lost 0 bases, and 9 bases lay between the germline ends. The CDR3 sequence is 15 residues long. TCRdb keeps only in-frame clones here, not all; method: immunoSEQ multiplex PCR. In the table there are hundreds of thousands of clones, approximately 80% of which are singletons. These data were also reused for a study on human thymus T cells. That report notes: Thymic and blood repertoires seemed to show skewed V and J gene use.

The sequencing input was thymocytes. This clonotype was sampled from a boy under three years old with a congenital heart defect. The V gene is TRBV15, the J gene TRBJ1-3; D is undetermined. The CDR3 coding sequence is TGTGCCACCAGCAGCGCAGAACACTCTGGAAACACCATATATTTT. Its protein product is CATSSAEHSGNTIYF. The variable domain in full, with the rest retrieved from reference TRBV15 and TRBJ1-3, is DAMVIQNPRYQVTQFGKPVTLSCSQTLNHNVMYWYQQKSSQAPKLLFHYYDKDFNNEADTPDNFQSRRPNTSFCFLDIRSPGLGDTAMYLCATSSAEHSGNTIYFGEGSWLTVV.